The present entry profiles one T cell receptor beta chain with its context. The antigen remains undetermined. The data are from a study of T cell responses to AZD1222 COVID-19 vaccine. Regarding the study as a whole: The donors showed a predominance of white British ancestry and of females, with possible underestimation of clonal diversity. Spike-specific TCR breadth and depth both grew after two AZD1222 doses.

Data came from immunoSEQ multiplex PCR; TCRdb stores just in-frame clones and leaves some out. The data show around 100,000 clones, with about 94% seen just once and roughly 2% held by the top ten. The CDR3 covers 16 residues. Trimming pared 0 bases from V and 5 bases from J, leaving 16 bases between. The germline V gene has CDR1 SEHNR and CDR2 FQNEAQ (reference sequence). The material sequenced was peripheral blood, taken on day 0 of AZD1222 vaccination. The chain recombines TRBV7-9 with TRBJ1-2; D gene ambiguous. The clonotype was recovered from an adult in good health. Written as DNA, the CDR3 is TGTGCCAGCAGCTTAGCGACGACCGCCGCTGGGTATGGCTACACCTTC. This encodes CASSLATTAAGYGYTF.